Sequencing of this T cell receptor (beta chain) was carried out in a study of blood T cell repertoires in COVID-19. Study-wide background: Acute and convalescent COVID-19 specimens originated in the United States, Italy and Spain. The analysed material was cDNA or gDNA that came from T cells, B-cell-depleted T cells, or PBMCs.

After removal of 4 bases from V and 2 bases from J, the junction contained 2 bases not matched to a gene. The germline V gene has CDR1 LGHDT and CDR2 YNNKEL (reference sequence). This CDR3 has 14 amino acids. Authors' processing steps: The authors estimated nucleated cell counts from reference gene primer amplification. Sequencing used immunoSEQ multiplex PCR; TCRdb keeps in-frame clones, though not all of them. That table furnishes V, J and clone size, whereas the DNA furnished D and trimming. The sample records roughly 79,000 clones, roughly 89% being singletons. This chain links TRBV3-1 (or the pseudogene TRBV3-2) with TRBJ1-2; 9 bases map to TRBD1. The origin of this receptor is a man between 50 and 59 years old with active COVID-19. Sequenced material: peripheral blood. The CDR3 loop reads CASSPQGANYGYTF. In DNA form, the CDR3 reads TGTGCCAGCAGCCCACAGGGGGCAAACTATGGCTACACCTTC.